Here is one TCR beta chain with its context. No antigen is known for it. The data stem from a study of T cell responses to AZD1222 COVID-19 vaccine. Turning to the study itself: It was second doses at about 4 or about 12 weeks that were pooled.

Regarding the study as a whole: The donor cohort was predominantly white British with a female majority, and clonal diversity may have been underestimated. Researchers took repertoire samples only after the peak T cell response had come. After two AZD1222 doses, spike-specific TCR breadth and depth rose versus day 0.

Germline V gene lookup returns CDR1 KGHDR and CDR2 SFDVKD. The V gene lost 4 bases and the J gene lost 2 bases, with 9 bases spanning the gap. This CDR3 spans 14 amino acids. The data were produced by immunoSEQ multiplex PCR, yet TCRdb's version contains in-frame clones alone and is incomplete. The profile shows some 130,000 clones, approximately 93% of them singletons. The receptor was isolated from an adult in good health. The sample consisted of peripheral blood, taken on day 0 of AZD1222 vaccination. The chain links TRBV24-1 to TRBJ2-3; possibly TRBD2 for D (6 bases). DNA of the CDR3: TGTGCCACCAGTGAGGGGAGGCCCACAGATACGCAGTATTTT. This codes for CATSEGRPTDTQYF.